One and the same sample provided the 2 T cell receptor beta chains below, sequenced in a study of T cells in Graves' hyperthyroidism and ophthalmopathy (dated by TCRdb to the late 2010s). Libraries were constructed by multiplex PCR. The instrument given in TCRdb is Illumina HiSeq 2000. The TCR beta CDR3 regions were amplified from RNA transcripts. For the first round of RT-PCR on the TCR CDR3, the HTBI primer set was used together with the Qiagen OneStep RT-PCR kit. In-frame beta chains were kept once TCRdb had trimmed the public reads at Q25 with fastp and called clones with MiXCR. Entries are consolidated by CDR3 protein sequence, retaining the most common genes and DNA. Here the sample has hundreds of thousands of distinct CDR3 sequences; roughly 37% occur a single time. 8.9% of the sample is taken by the ten largest. Sequenced input: blood. These receptors all come from a young man with Graves' hyperthyroidism.

This clonotype was picked up a small number of times. This sequence joins TRBV7-8 and TRBJ2-7, with unresolved D. Trimming shortened V by 6 bases and J by 6 bases, and 15 bases separated the two germline ends. The CDR3 runs to 13 residues. The V gene's germline CDR1 is SGHVS and CDR2 FQNEAQ. CDR3 coding DNA: TGTGCCAGCAGTTCTAATCGGTGGAGCGAGCAGTACTTC. This gives the protein CASSSNRWSEQYF.

The chain carries TRBV20-1 and TRBJ2-5, with D hard to call. The CDR3 runs to 14 residues. V lost 7 bases and J lost 2, with 17 bases in between. Germline V CDR1 and CDR2: DFQATT, SNEGSKA (reference sequence). The CDR3 DNA reads TGCAGTGGCCCCTTGGTAGTCCCACAAGAGACCCAGTACTTC. Amino acids: CSGPLVVPQETQYF.